The 29 T cell receptor beta chains reported below all come from one sample, sequenced in a study of cytomegalovirus exposure and HLA in healthy donors. PCR was performed using 60 Vbeta and 13 Jbeta primers. Repertoires were generated with immunoSEQ multiplex PCR, while TCRdb's copy carries only in-frame clones and drops some. The data show 100,000 or so clones, over 70% seen once. The sample consisted of PBMCs. The source of these receptors is a male donor in good health and CMV-seronegative.

This chain connects TRBV7-2 to TRBJ2-5; TRBD2 matches 7 bases. There are 15 residues in the CDR3. After removal of 0 bases from V and 5 bases from J, the junction contained 6 bases not matched to a gene. The germline V gene has CDR1 SGHTA and CDR2 FQGNSA. DNA of the CDR3: TGTGCCAGCAGCTTAGCTGCGGGAGAAGGGGAGACCCAGTACTTC. Its translation is CASSLAAGEGETQYF.

This chain uses TRBV29-1 with TRBJ2-7; 7 bases fit TRBD2. V lost 6 bases to trimming and J lost 3 bases; unmatched junction nucleotides: 5. The germline CDR1 and CDR2 sequences are SQVTM and ANQGSEA. This CDR3 comprises 12 residues. The CDR3 DNA follows: TGCAGCGTAGAGACTAGCCGCTACGAGCAGTACTTC. It codes for CSVETSRYEQYF.

The J gene is TRBJ2-5, the V gene TRBV7-3; D gene unclear. The germline gives CDR1 SGHTA, CDR2 FQGTGA. The CDR3 is 13 residues long. Between the trimmed V and J ends, which lost 2 bases and 5 bases, there was a span of 9 bases. CDR3 residues: CASSLVYSETQYF. The CDR3 DNA sequence: TGTGCCAGCAGCTTAGTTTACTCCGAGACCCAGTACTTC.

The rearrangement links TRBV18 to TRBJ2-5; D is unresolved. Trimming took off 0 bases at V and 1 base at J, with 9 bases between the two ends. Germline assignment: CDR1 KGHSH and CDR2 LQKENI. CDR3 length: 15 residues. CDR3 in DNA: TGTGCCAGCTCACCACCGAGTCGTTCCCAAGAGACCCAGTACTTC. This sequence encodes CASSPPSRSQETQYF.

This chain uses TRBV4-1 with TRBJ2-1; 9 nucleotides match TRBD1. CDR3 size: 20 residues. The V segment lost 0 bases and the J segment 1 base; nucleotides outside the gene matches: 13. The germline V gene encodes CDR1 MGHRA and CDR2 YSYEKL. This chain's CDR3 is CASSQERTTGGRISYNEQFF. DNA for the CDR3: TGCGCCAGCAGCCAAGAGAGAACTACAGGGGGCCGTATATCCTACAATGAGCAGTTCTTC.

Only one count was recorded for this clone. The chain recombines TRBV28 with TRBJ2-2; 7 bases fit TRBD2. This CDR3 region has 16 residues. CDR1 and CDR2 from the germline V gene are MDHEN and SYDVKM. J gave up 4 bases and V 3 bases, and 8 bases lay outside the gene matches. Here the CDR3 DNA reads TGTGCCAGCAGTTTTTCTCGCGGGAGTGGCACCGGGGAGCTGTTTTTT. This encodes CASSFSRGSGTGELFF.

V and J are TRBV7-7 and TRBJ2-5; 8 nucleotides match TRBD1. V lost 4 bases and J lost 7; bases outside the gene matches: 11. Germline loops: CDR1 SSHAT, CDR2 FNYEAQ (reference sequence). The CDR3 covers 15 residues. In DNA, the CDR3 is TGTGCCAGCAGCTCCGCAGGGGGCTTCCCGGGGACCCAGTACTTC. This encodes CASSSAGGFPGTQYF.

The chain carries TRBV6-5 and TRBJ1-4, with 8 bases aligning to TRBD1. From germline, CDR1 is MNHEY and CDR2 SVGAGI. The CDR3 extends over 15 amino acids. V lost 4 bases, J lost 5 bases, and 6 bases stayed unmatched. CDR3 sequence: CASSSRDRTNEKLFF. CDR3 bases: TGTGCCAGCAGTTCCCGGGACAGGACAAATGAAAAACTGTTTTTT.

To note about this clone: The junction shows a germline mismatch at one end, possibly a read error. The rearrangement joins TRBV7-9 to TRBJ2-5; 8 bases are a match to TRBD2. CDR3 length: 14 amino acids. CDR1 and CDR2 from the germline V gene are SEHNR and FQNEAQ (reference sequence). The CDR3 spells CSSSLASGRETQYF. In DNA, the CDR3 is TGTTCCAGCAGCTTAGCTAGCGGGCGGGAGACCCAGTACTTC.

This chain uses TRBV5-1 with TRBJ2-2; D ambiguous. This CDR3 contains 15 residues. V was pared by 0 bases and J by 0 bases, with 6 bases between. The germline CDR1 and CDR2 sequences are SGHRS and YFSETQ. The CDR3 protein is CASSLAPTNTGELFF. CDR3 coding DNA: TGCGCCAGCAGCTTGGCCCCCACGAACACCGGGGAGCTGTTTTTT.

This clone was recorded only once. The rearrangement links TRBV5-1 to TRBJ2-1; perhaps TRBD2 as D (5 bases). This CDR3 comprises 13 residues. Germline-derived CDR1 and CDR2 are SGHRS and YFSETQ. Trimming stripped 4 bases from V and 5 bases from J, with 10 bases between. This CDR3 is CASSLSGNNEQFF. The CDR3 DNA reads as TGCGCCAGCAGCCTCTCGGGGAACAATGAGCAGTTCTTC.

The chain has TRBV2 and TRBJ1-4; TRBD1 matches at 7 bases. With 3 bases clipped from V and 8 bases from J, the junction kept 3 bases outside the gene matches. The CDR3 extends over 13 amino acids. Germline V gene lookup returns CDR1 SNHLY and CDR2 FYNNEI. CDR3 sequence (DNA): TGTGCCAGCAGTGACAGGGGGAAGGAAAAACTGTTTTTT. Its protein product is CASSDRGKEKLFF.

The chain is built from TRBV7-9 and TRBJ1-1; TRBD1 is a possible D gene (6 bases). CDR3 length equals 14 residues. Deletions cut 5 bases from V and 1 base from J, with 11 bases between. Germline V gene sequence: CDR1 SEHNR, CDR2 FQNEAQ (reference sequence). CDR3 amino acids: CASSGGSRNTEAFF. CDR3 sequence (DNA): TGTGCCAGCAGCGGGGGCTCAAGGAACACTGAAGCTTTCTTT. Looking up the rest from reference TRBV7-9 and TRBJ1-1 gives the full variable domain: DTGVSQNPRHKITKRGQNVTFRCDPISEHNRLYWYRQTLGQGPEFLTYFQNEAQLEKSRLLSDRFSAERPKGSFSTLEIQRTEQGDSAMYLCASSGGSRNTEAFFGQGTRLTVV.

This clone occurred once. J is TRBJ2-7 and V is TRBV18; 7 bases align to TRBD1. With 2 bases clipped from V and 1 base from J, the junction kept 8 bases outside the gene matches. The length of the CDR3 is 16 residues. In germline, CDR1 is KGHSH, CDR2 LQKENI. In nucleotides, the CDR3 is TGTGCCAGCTCACCAGCGTCAGGGGGATTTTCCTACGAGCAGTACTTC. Its translation: CASSPASGGFSYEQYF.

The chain combines TRBV6-5 with TRBJ2-5, with D possibly matching TRBD2 (6 bases). The J call is in doubt because the DNA end fits TRBJ2-7 better. The CDR3 has 14 residues. Germline CDR1 is MNHEY and CDR2 is SVGAGI. CDR3 loop: CASSYRGRTYEQYF. CDR3 bases: TGTGCCAGCAGTTACCGGGGGAGGACCTACGAGCAGTACTTC.

This clone was observed a single time. The chain joins TRBV27 to TRBJ2-1, with 12 bases identical to TRBD2. In germline, CDR1 is MNHEY, CDR2 SMNVEV (reference sequence). Germline trimming cut 4 bases from V and 2 bases from J; bases unmatched to any gene: 3. The length of the CDR3 is 16 residues. The CDR3 bases are TGTGCCAGCAGTTCCGGACTAGCGGGACCCTACAATGAGCAGTTCTTC. Its translation: CASSSGLAGPYNEQFF.

This clone has a handful of counts. The chain couples TRBV10-3 to TRBJ1-3; no definite D call. CDR1 and CDR2 (germline): ENHRY, SYGVKD. The ends were cut back, 3 bases at V and 1 base at J, with 10 bases in the middle. This CDR3 is 15 amino acids long. The CDR3 loop is CAISESRSSGNTIYF. The CDR3 nucleotides read TGTGCCATCAGTGAATCTAGGAGTTCTGGAAACACCATATATTTT.

This chain links TRBV14 with TRBJ2-1; D is uncertain. CDR3 length: 11 residues. CDR1 is SGHDN and CDR2 is FVKESK in the germline V gene. The V gene lost 2 bases and the J gene lost 9 bases, with 5 bases spanning the gap. CDR3 region: CASSQTVEQFF. CDR3 coding DNA: TGTGCCAGCAGCCAAACTGTTGAGCAGTTCTTC.

V is TRBV27 and J is TRBJ2-7; D not resolved. V lost 5 bases and J 0 bases, leaving 14 bases between the germline ends. The CDR3 runs 15 residues. Germline values: CDR1 MNHEY, CDR2 SMNVEV (reference sequence). In DNA, the CDR3 is TGTGCCAGCAGTCCCCCCCCGGGTACCTCCTACGAGCAGTACTTC. Its protein product is CASSPPPGTSYEQYF.

This clone was recorded only once. J is TRBJ1-2 and V is TRBV20-1, with unresolved D. This CDR3 is built from 10 residues. The V gene lost 5 bases and the J gene lost 8 bases, with 9 bases spanning the gap. Germline lookup yields CDR1 DFQATT and CDR2 SNEGSKA (reference sequence). The CDR3 DNA sequence: TGCAGTGCTGAGTACGTCGGCTACACCTTC. Translated, it gives CSAEYVGYTF.

This sequence joins TRBV5-8 and TRBJ1-3; no reliable D call. Trimming cost V 5 bases and J 0 bases, with 15 bases left between them. The CDR3 is 16 amino acids. The V gene's germline CDR1 is SGHTS and CDR2 YDEGEE. CDR3 bases: TGTGCCAGCAGGGCCCGAGGGCAACACTCTGGAAACACCATATATTTT. Its translation is CASRARGQHSGNTIYF. Using reference TRBV5-8 and TRBJ1-3 for the parts outside the CDR3, the full variable domain is EAGVTQSPTHLIKTRGQQATLRCSPISGHTSVYWYQQALGLGLQFLLWYDEGEERNRGNFPPRFSGRQFPNYSSELNVNALELEDSALYLCASRARGQHSGNTIYFGEGSWLTVV.

CDR3 region: CASSSYTGQSSYEQYF. Written as DNA, the CDR3 is TGTGCCAGCAGTTCATATACAGGGCAAAGCTCCTACGAGCAGTACTTC. This rearrangement joins TRBV27 to TRBJ2-7; tentative D call: TRBD1 (6 bases). The CDR3 is 16 residues long. Germline V gene data show CDR1 as MNHEY and CDR2 as SMNVEV (reference sequence). V was trimmed by 4 bases and J by 0 bases, leaving 16 bases between them.

This chain uses TRBV13 with TRBJ2-5; D may be TRBD2 (6 bases). Trimming removed 2 bases at V and 5 bases at J, with 12 bases between. The CDR3 runs to 14 residues. CDR1 and CDR2 from the germline V gene are PRHDT and FYEKMQ (reference sequence). The CDR3 sequence: CASSLSLSGETQYF. CDR3 coding DNA: TGTGCCAGCAGCTTATCCCTAAGCGGGGAGACCCAGTACTTC.

The chain employs TRBV2 and TRBJ2-6; maybe TRBD1 (5 bases). In germline, CDR1 is SNHLY, CDR2 FYNNEI. The ends were cut back, 7 bases at V and 0 bases at J, with 10 bases in the middle. This CDR3 has 15 residues. The CDR3, as DNA: TGTGCCAGCATAGGGGTCCCCTCTGGGGCCAACGTCCTGACTTTC. Translated, it gives CASIGVPSGANVLTF.

Here the CDR3 DNA reads TGTGCCAGTAGTATAGTGACAGGGGGCGCGAACTTCTTT. Translated, it gives CASSIVTGGANFF. This sequence joins TRBV19 and TRBJ1-1, with 10 nucleotides matching TRBD1. The CDR3 sequence is 13 residues long. The germline CDR1 and CDR2 sequences are LNHDA and SQIVND (reference sequence). The ends lost 1 base at V and 14 bases at J; junction bases unmatched: 7.

The J gene is TRBJ2-7, the V gene TRBV4-3; D unclear. CDR3 length: 15 residues. V lost 0 bases and J lost 0, with 9 bases in between. Germline CDR1 reads LGHNA; CDR2 reads YSLEER. CDR3 loop: CASSQDRGNSYEQYF. CDR3 bases: TGCGCCAGCAGCCAAGATCGCGGTAACTCCTACGAGCAGTACTTC.

The chain has TRBV7-2 and TRBJ1-3; a weak D match, TRBD1 (6 bases). Trimming left V 1 base short and J 0 bases short, with 7 bases between. This CDR3 comprises 15 residues. Germline CDR1 reads SGHTA; CDR2 reads FQGNSA. Here the CDR3 reads CASSLDRASGNTIYF. CDR3 DNA: TGTGCCAGCAGCTTAGACAGGGCCTCTGGAAACACCATATATTTT. The full variable domain, with the rest looked up from reference TRBV7-2 and TRBJ1-3, is GAGVSQSPSNKVTEKGKDVELRCDPISGHTALYWYRQSLGQGLEFLIYFQGNSAPDKSGLPSDRFSAERTGGSVSTLTIQRTQQEDSAVYLCASSLDRASGNTIYFGEGSWLTVV.

The J gene is TRBJ2-3, the V gene TRBV9, with D uncertain. CDR3 length equals 15 residues. Trimming cost V 3 bases and J 0 bases, with 11 bases left between them. Looked up from germline, CDR1 is SGDLS and CDR2 is YYNGEE. The CDR3, as DNA: TGTGCCAGCAGCGACGGAACTACCAGCACAGATACGCAGTATTTT. Its protein is CASSDGTTSTDTQYF.

The chain couples TRBV10-3 to TRBJ1-5; 9 nucleotides match TRBD1. The germline V gene encodes CDR1 ENHRY and CDR2 SYGVKD. This CDR3 has 13 residues. The trim removed 11 bases at V and 7 bases at J, leaving 9 bases unmatched. CDR3 nucleotide sequence: TGTGCCTCACGGGACAGGGTCGGCCAGCCCCAGCATTTT. It yields the protein CASRDRVGQPQHF.